Listed below are T cell receptor beta chains from one sample, sequenced in a study of shared clonotypes between healthy human individuals. Here immunoSEQ multiplex PCR was the method, and the copy in TCRdb shows in-frame clones only, minus some. The sample records over a million clones, roughly 96% being singletons. The sample consisted of naive CD4+ T cells sorted from blood. Receptors were obtained from a young man in good health. CDR3s include the opening cysteine and the closing phenylalanine or tryptophan. A D gene is named only where the DNA matches it firmly. Expanded clones get a size class; other rows say once, few or many, or leave the size out.

cdr3_aa: CASSSTGTANEKLFF
cdr3_nt: TGTGCCAGCAGTTCCACCGGGACAGCTAATGAAAAACTGTTTTTT
clone_size: -
j_call: TRBJ1-4
v_call: TRBV6-5
d_call: TRBD1

cdr3_aa: CASSSTQTYEQYF
cdr3_nt: TGTGCCAGTAGTTCGACACAAACCTACGAGCAGTACTTC
clone_size: once
j_call: TRBJ2-7
v_call: TRBV19
d_call: -

cdr3_aa: CASRGQGARTGELFF
cdr3_nt: TGTGCCAGCAGAGGACAGGGGGCGCGTACCGGGGAGCTGTTTTTT
clone_size: -
j_call: TRBJ2-2
v_call: TRBV2
d_call: TRBD1

cdr3_aa: CASSLPRGGLWFF
cdr3_nt: TGTGCCAGCAGCTTGCCCAGGGGGGGACTGTGGTTCTTC
clone_size: -
j_call: TRBJ2-1
v_call: TRBV5-6
d_call: -

cdr3_aa: CASSYDRGRTHEQYF
cdr3_nt: TGTGCCAGCAGTTACGACAGGGGGCGAACCCACGAGCAGTACTTC
clone_size: -
j_call: TRBJ2-7
v_call: TRBV6-5
d_call: TRBD1

cdr3_aa: CASSKLAGDLPTTDTQYF
cdr3_nt: TGTGCCAGCTCAAAACTAGCGGGAGACTTACCGACCACAGATACGCAGTATTTT
clone_size: -
j_call: TRBJ2-3
v_call: TRBV18
d_call: TRBD2

cdr3_aa: CASRPDPSTYEQYF
cdr3_nt: TGTGCCAGTAGACCCGACCCCTCCACGTACGAGCAGTACTTC
clone_size: -
j_call: TRBJ2-7
v_call: TRBV19
d_call: -

cdr3_aa: CASSGTGTLGTGNTIYF
cdr3_nt: TGCGCCAGCAGTGGGACCGGGACCCTCGGAACTGGAAACACCATATATTTT
clone_size: -
j_call: TRBJ1-3
v_call: TRBV10-2
d_call: -

cdr3_aa: CVRSLAPSRVAGGPPLAKNIQYF
cdr3_nt: TGTGTCAGAAGCTTAGCCCCCAGCAGAGTCGCGGGAGGGCCCCCCCTAGCCAAAAACATTCAGTACTTC
clone_size: -
j_call: TRBJ2-4
v_call: TRBV7-5
d_call: -

cdr3_aa: CASSFGRMTGGVYEQYF
cdr3_nt: TGCGCCAGCAGCTTTGGCCGGATGACAGGGGGAGTCTACGAGCAGTACTTC
clone_size: -
j_call: TRBJ2-7
v_call: TRBV5-1
d_call: TRBD1

cdr3_aa: CASRRDLTDTQYF
cdr3_nt: TGTGCCAGCAGGAGAGACCTCACAGATACGCAGTATTTT
clone_size: -
j_call: TRBJ2-3
v_call: TRBV7-8
d_call: -

cdr3_aa: CASRSRWDTDTQYF
cdr3_nt: TGCGCCAGCAGGAGTAGGTGGGACACAGATACGCAGTATTTT
clone_size: -
j_call: TRBJ2-3
v_call: TRBV5-1
d_call: -

cdr3_aa: CASSYDTGELFF
cdr3_nt: TGTGCCAGCAGTTATGACACCGGGGAGCTGTTTTTT
clone_size: -
j_call: TRBJ2-2
v_call: TRBV6-5
d_call: -

cdr3_aa: CASSSGRANYEQYF
cdr3_nt: TGTGCCAGCAGTTCCGGGAGGGCGAACTACGAGCAGTACTTC
clone_size: -
j_call: TRBJ2-7
v_call: TRBV6-6
d_call: TRBD2

cdr3_aa: CASSMGRAAEAFF
cdr3_nt: TGTGCCAGTAGTATGGGACGGGCGGCTGAAGCTTTCTTT
clone_size: -
j_call: TRBJ1-1
v_call: TRBV19
d_call: -

cdr3_aa: CAISGSGDTGELFF
cdr3_nt: TGTGCCATCAGTGGGTCCGGGGACACCGGGGAGCTGTTTTTT
clone_size: -
j_call: TRBJ2-2
v_call: TRBV10-3
d_call: -

cdr3_aa: CASSWGPDSGNTIYF
cdr3_nt: TGTGCCAGCAGTTGGGGACCTGACTCTGGAAACACCATATATTTT
clone_size: -
j_call: TRBJ1-3
v_call: TRBV6-6
d_call: -

cdr3_aa: CATSRDSEYTGELFF
cdr3_nt: TGTGCCACCTCTCGGGACTCTGAATACACCGGGGAGCTGTTTTTT
clone_size: -
j_call: TRBJ2-2
v_call: TRBV15
d_call: -

cdr3_aa: CASSDGGIYEQYF
cdr3_nt: TGCGCCAGCAGTGACGGCGGAATCTACGAGCAGTACTTC
clone_size: -
j_call: TRBJ2-7
v_call: TRBV10-1
d_call: -

cdr3_aa: CASSVATDRVYEQYF
cdr3_nt: TGTGCCAGCAGCGTAGCCACAGACAGGGTCTACGAGCAGTACTTC
clone_size: -
j_call: TRBJ2-7
v_call: TRBV9
d_call: TRBD1

cdr3_aa: CASRGSNTGELFF
cdr3_nt: TGCGCCAGCAGGGGGTCGAACACCGGGGAGCTGTTTTTT
clone_size: -
j_call: TRBJ2-2
v_call: TRBV10-1
d_call: -

cdr3_aa: CASSLAGTGNGYTF
cdr3_nt: TGTGCCAGCAGCTTGGCGGGGACAGGGAATGGCTACACCTTC
clone_size: -
j_call: TRBJ1-2
v_call: TRBV5-4
d_call: TRBD1

cdr3_aa: CASSFSGQGTDNEQFF
cdr3_nt: TGTGCCAGCAGTTTTTCGGGACAGGGGACCGACAATGAGCAGTTCTTC
clone_size: -
j_call: TRBJ2-1
v_call: TRBV28
d_call: TRBD1

cdr3_aa: CATGLAGSYEQYF
cdr3_nt: TGTGCCACCGGACTAGCGGGATCCTACGAGCAGTACTTC
clone_size: -
j_call: TRBJ2-7
v_call: TRBV6-1
d_call: TRBD2

cdr3_aa: CASSPGVLNSGANVLTF
cdr3_nt: TGTGCCAGCTCACCGGGGGTTTTAAACTCTGGGGCCAACGTCCTGACTTTC
clone_size: -
j_call: TRBJ2-6
v_call: TRBV18
d_call: -

cdr3_aa: CASSPSGIRHEQYF
cdr3_nt: TGTGCCAGCAGTCCTAGCGGGATACGGCACGAGCAGTACTTC
clone_size: -
j_call: TRBJ2-7
v_call: TRBV6-5
d_call: TRBD2

cdr3_aa: CASSYLAGEVGELFF
cdr3_nt: TGTGCCAGCAGTTACTTAGCGGGAGAGGTCGGGGAGCTGTTTTTT
clone_size: -
j_call: TRBJ2-2
v_call: TRBV6-5
d_call: TRBD2

cdr3_aa: CASSTTILGDYGYTF
cdr3_nt: TGTGCCAGCAGCACAACCATCCTTGGGGACTATGGCTACACCTTC
clone_size: few
j_call: TRBJ1-2
v_call: TRBV6-6
d_call: -

cdr3_aa: CASSEGVHRNQPQHF
cdr3_nt: TGTGCCAGCAGTGAGGGCGTTCATCGAAATCAGCCCCAGCATTTT
clone_size: -
j_call: TRBJ1-5
v_call: TRBV6-4
d_call: -

cdr3_aa: CASSHYYGEQFF
cdr3_nt: TGTGCCAGCAGCCACTACTACGGTGAGCAGTTCTTC
clone_size: once
j_call: TRBJ2-1
v_call: TRBV11-3
d_call: -

cdr3_aa: CASRVEGGYGYTF
cdr3_nt: TGTGCCAGCAGGGTAGAGGGAGGCTATGGCTACACCTTC
clone_size: -
j_call: TRBJ1-2
v_call: TRBV28
d_call: -

cdr3_aa: CASSQGTSGRFGTDTQYF
cdr3_nt: TGTGCCAGCAGCCAGGGGACTAGCGGGAGATTTGGCACAGATACGCAGTATTTT
clone_size: once
j_call: TRBJ2-3
v_call: TRBV14
d_call: TRBD2

cdr3_aa: CASGQGTTEAFF
cdr3_nt: TGTGCCAGCGGCCAGGGAACCACTGAAGCTTTCTTT
clone_size: -
j_call: TRBJ1-1
v_call: TRBV2
d_call: -

cdr3_aa: CASRSGTGGTGELFF
cdr3_nt: TGTGCCAGCAGGAGTGGGACAGGGGGCACCGGGGAGCTGTTTTTT
clone_size: -
j_call: TRBJ2-2
v_call: TRBV2
d_call: TRBD1

cdr3_aa: CASSYGDVNYNEQFF
cdr3_nt: TGTGCCAGCAGTTACGGTGACGTTAATTACAATGAGCAGTTCTTC
clone_size: -
j_call: TRBJ2-1
v_call: TRBV6-6
d_call: -

cdr3_aa: CSVGEMTGVTLPAFF
cdr3_nt: TGCAGCGTTGGGGAGATGACCGGGGTCACCTTGCCTGCTTTCTTT
clone_size: -
j_call: TRBJ1-1
v_call: TRBV29-1
d_call: -

cdr3_aa: CAWGAANEQFF
cdr3_nt: TGTGCCTGGGGGGCAGCCAATGAGCAGTTCTTC
clone_size: once
j_call: TRBJ2-1
v_call: TRBV30
d_call: -

cdr3_aa: CASSSWTSGRVPSYEQYF
cdr3_nt: TGTGCCAGCAGTTCGTGGACTAGCGGGAGGGTCCCTTCCTACGAGCAGTACTTC
clone_size: -
j_call: TRBJ2-7
v_call: TRBV27
d_call: TRBD2

cdr3_aa: CASSGMYRVNQPQHF
cdr3_nt: TGTGCCAGCAGCGGAATGTACAGGGTCAATCAGCCCCAGCATTTT
clone_size: -
j_call: TRBJ1-5
v_call: TRBV5-8
d_call: -

cdr3_aa: CASSLYRSTSGIVYNEQFF
cdr3_nt: TGTGCCAGCAGCTTATACAGATCGACTAGCGGGATAGTGTACAATGAGCAGTTCTTC
clone_size: -
j_call: TRBJ2-1
v_call: TRBV5-4
d_call: TRBD2

cdr3_aa: CASSTTGNYGYTF
cdr3_nt: TGTGCCAGTAGCACGACAGGGAACTATGGCTACACCTTC
clone_size: -
j_call: TRBJ1-2
v_call: TRBV19
d_call: TRBD1

cdr3_aa: CASSLEGGADTQYF
cdr3_nt: TGTGCCAGCAGCCTAGAAGGAGGCGCAGATACGCAGTATTTT
clone_size: -
j_call: TRBJ2-3
v_call: TRBV13
d_call: -

cdr3_aa: CASSNLAGVINEQFF
cdr3_nt: TGTGCCAGCAGTAATCTAGCGGGAGTTATCAATGAGCAGTTCTTC
clone_size: once
j_call: TRBJ2-1
v_call: TRBV5-4
d_call: TRBD2

cdr3_aa: CASLRGPRNTEAFF
cdr3_nt: TGTGCCAGCCTGAGGGGGCCCCGCAACACTGAAGCTTTCTTT
clone_size: -
j_call: TRBJ1-1
v_call: TRBV2
d_call: TRBD1

cdr3_aa: CASSLSEYQPQHF
cdr3_nt: TGTGCCAGCAGCTTATCAGAGTACCAGCCCCAGCATTTT
clone_size: few
j_call: TRBJ1-5
v_call: TRBV7-9
d_call: -

cdr3_aa: CASSLLGTGSYEQYF
cdr3_nt: TGCGCCAGCAGCTTGTTGGGGACAGGAAGCTACGAGCAGTACTTC
clone_size: -
j_call: TRBJ2-7
v_call: TRBV5-1
d_call: TRBD1

cdr3_aa: CASSPIGMAGANVLTF
cdr3_nt: TGTGCCAGCTCACCAATCGGGATGGCTGGGGCCAACGTCCTGACTTTC
clone_size: -
j_call: TRBJ2-6
v_call: TRBV18
d_call: -

cdr3_aa: CASSQKLGPYEQYF
cdr3_nt: TGCGCCAGCAGCCAAAAACTGGGCCCCTACGAGCAGTACTTC
clone_size: -
j_call: TRBJ2-7
v_call: TRBV4-1
d_call: -